These 26 T cell receptor beta chains originate from one sample sequenced in a study of cytomegalovirus exposure and HLA in healthy donors. Primers for the PCR totalled 60 Vbeta and 13 Jbeta. Generated by immunoSEQ multiplex PCR, the TCRdb table keeps only in-frame clones and is missing some. The repertoire consists of about 190,000 clones, with more than 70% occurring once and the leading ten covering about 4.4%. The sample was PBMCs. The receptors originated from a man between 25 and 39 years old in good health and CMV-seropositive.

The rearrangement links TRBV15 to TRBJ2-7, with D possibly matching TRBD2 (6 bases). The V end was cut by 3 bases, the J end by 2 bases, with 17 bases between. CDR1 and CDR2 from the germline V gene are LNHNV and YYDKDF (reference sequence). This CDR3 is built from 16 residues. The CDR3 nucleotides are TGTGCCACCAGCAGTGAGGGAGGAGGGGCTCCCTACGAGCAGTACTTC. Its protein product is CATSSEGGGAPYEQYF.

This clone was seen only once. The chain uses TRBV25-1 and TRBJ1-1; no firm D call. There are 13 residues in the CDR3. Trimming stripped 2 bases from V and 11 bases from J, with 15 bases between. Germline V gene sequence: CDR1 MGHDK, CDR2 SYGVNS. DNA for the CDR3: TGTGCCAGCAGTGAACCGGGAGATCCTGTCGCTTTCTTT. It is translated as CASSEPGDPVAFF. Full variable domain (missing parts from reference TRBV25-1 and TRBJ1-1): EADIYQTPRYLVIGTGKKITLECSQTMGHDKMYWYQQDPGMELHLIHYSYGVNSTEKGDLSSESTVSRIRTEHFPLTLESARPSHTSQYLCASSEPGDPVAFFGQGTRLTVV.

This clone was seen a few times. The CDR3 DNA reads TGTGCCAGCCGGCGGGACAGCCAATACGAGCAGTACTTC. The encoded protein is CASRRDSQYEQYF. The J gene is TRBJ2-7, the V gene TRBV28; D is possibly TRBD1 (7 bases). CDR1 and CDR2 (germline): MDHEN, SYDVKM. Trimming shortened V by 8 bases and J by 4 bases, and 15 bases separated the two germline ends. The CDR3 has 13 residues.

Notes on this clone: A read error may produce the germline difference seen at one junction end. V usage is TRBV7-7 and J usage is TRBJ2-1, with a tentative D call TRBD1 (5 bases). The V gene's germline CDR1 is SSHAT and CDR2 FNYEAQ (reference sequence). CDR3 length: 13 amino acids. Written as DNA, the CDR3 is TGTGCTAGCAGCTCCACGCAGGGAAATGAGCAGTTCTTC. It yields the protein CASSSTQGNEQFF.

The chain joins TRBV27 to TRBJ2-5; D unresolved. This CDR3 region has 13 residues. V gave up 3 bases and J gave up 2 bases, with 7 bases separating them. Per the germline V gene, CDR1 is MNHEY and CDR2 is SMNVEV (reference sequence). The CDR3 loop reads CASSFGRQETQYF. DNA for the CDR3: TGTGCCAGCAGTTTTGGCAGGCAAGAGACCCAGTACTTC.

This clone was seen a handful of times. The V call is TRBV19, the J call TRBJ2-6; 7 positions agree with TRBD1. The CDR3 loop spans 17 amino acids. The trim removed 5 bases at V and 4 bases at J, leaving 11 bases unmatched. Germline assignment: CDR1 LNHDA and CDR2 SQIVND (reference sequence). The DNA of the CDR3 is TGTGCCAGTAGTGCTAGGACAGGTACTTCCGGGGCCAACGTCCTGACTTTC. Translation: CASSARTGTSGANVLTF.

The chain's CDR3 is CASSPSRVPGNSPLHF. CDR3 nucleotides: TGCGCCAGCAGCCCATCCAGGGTCCCCGGGAATTCACCCCTCCACTTT. V is TRBV5-1 and J is TRBJ1-6; D is possibly TRBD1 (5 bases). The CDR3 runs 16 residues. Germline CDR1 is SGHRS and CDR2 is YFSETQ. V was clipped by 4 bases and J by 7 bases, with 18 bases between them. The complete variable domain, with remaining parts taken from reference TRBV5-1 and TRBJ1-6, reads KAGVTQTPRYLIKTRGQQVTLSCSPISGHRSVSWYQQTPGQGLQFLFEYFSETQRNKGNFPGRFSGRQFSNSRSEMNVSTLELGDSALYLCASSPSRVPGNSPLHFGNGTRLTVT.

The chain is built from TRBV19 and TRBJ1-2; the D gene is possibly TRBD1 (6 bases). With 7 bases removed from V and 4 bases from J, the gap between germline ends came to 13 bases. Per the germline V gene, CDR1 is LNHDA and CDR2 is SQIVND (reference sequence). This CDR3 comprises 13 residues. DNA of the CDR3: TGTGCCAGTACCACAGGGAGAGGCTATGGCTACACCTTC. Its translation is CASTTGRGYGYTF.

CDR3 in DNA: TGTGCCAGCAGTTTGGATCTAGCGGGCGGTTACGAGCAGTACTTC. This translates into CASSLDLAGGYEQYF. The chain combines TRBV27 with TRBJ2-7; 8 nucleotides match TRBD2. Trimming removed 3 bases from V and 4 bases from J; junction bases left unmatched: 8. The length of the CDR3 is 15 residues. Germline CDR1 is MNHEY and CDR2 is SMNVEV (reference sequence).

CDR3 residues: CASSGTRGRAGNTIYF. Written as DNA, the CDR3 is TGTGCCAGCAGTGGAACCAGGGGGCGAGCTGGAAACACCATATATTTT. The chain combines TRBV6-1 with TRBJ1-3; 8 nucleotides align to TRBD1. The V gene's germline CDR1 is MNHNS and CDR2 SASEGT. This CDR3 spans 16 amino acids. V lost 4 bases to trimming and J lost 2 bases; unmatched junction nucleotides: 7.

The chain employs TRBV4-3 and TRBJ2-5; D possibly corresponds to TRBD2 (6 bases). The CDR3 sequence is 17 residues long. From germline, CDR1 is LGHNA and CDR2 YSLEER. V lost 0 bases and J 4 bases, leaving 18 bases between the germline ends. CDR3 nucleotide sequence: TGCGCCAGCAGCCAAGACCTGGCCGTGGCGGGGCGAGAGACCCAGTACTTC. Residues: CASSQDLAVAGRETQYF.

The chain joins TRBV30 to TRBJ2-7; D might be TRBD1 (7 bases). Germline V lookup: CDR1 GTSNPN, CDR2 SVGIG (reference sequence). The V gene lost 8 bases and the J gene lost 4 bases, with 12 bases spanning the gap. CDR3 length equals 11 residues. Here the CDR3 reads CARQGGYEQYF. The CDR3 DNA sequence: TGTGCCCGACAGGGAGGTTACGAGCAGTACTTC.

V is TRBV6-1 and J is TRBJ2-2; 10 bases are a match to TRBD1. CDR3 length equals 19 residues. Trimming took 2 bases from V and 0 from J; bases not matched to a gene: 9. The V gene's germline CDR1 is MNHNS and CDR2 SASEGT. The CDR3 region has the DNA TGTGCCAGCAGTGAAAAGAGGACAGGGGGGTTTACGAACACCGGGGAGCTGTTTTTT. Translation: CASSEKRTGGFTNTGELFF.

This clone was detected only a few times. This chain connects TRBV25-1 to TRBJ1-4; tentatively, D is TRBD1 (5 bases). Germline V gene lookup returns CDR1 MGHDK and CDR2 SYGVNS. Trimming left V 2 bases short and J 8 bases short, with 9 bases between. This CDR3 has 13 residues. The CDR3 DNA follows: TGTGCCAGCAGTGAACAGGGTAGGGAAAAACTGTTTTTT. Translation: CASSEQGREKLFF. Filled out from reference TRBV25-1 and TRBJ1-4, the complete variable domain reads EADIYQTPRYLVIGTGKKITLECSQTMGHDKMYWYQQDPGMELHLIHYSYGVNSTEKGDLSSESTVSRIRTEHFPLTLESARPSHTSQYLCASSEQGREKLFFGSGTQLSVL.

On this clone: Compared with germline, one end of the junction differs, possibly owing to a read error. The chain uses TRBV7-2 and TRBJ2-1, with 12 positions matching TRBD2. The CDR3 runs 14 residues. Germline V lookup: CDR1 SGHTA, CDR2 FQGNSA. The chain's CDR3 is CASSLAGGPREQFF. As DNA, the CDR3 is TGTGCCAGCAGCCTAGCGGGAGGGCCTCGGGAGCAGTTCTTC.

The chain is built from TRBV10-3 and TRBJ2-7, with 8 bases aligning to TRBD1. Germline loops: CDR1 ENHRY, CDR2 SYGVKD. CDR3 length: 15 residues. V gave up 2 bases and J gave up 7 bases; unmatched junction bases: 10. The DNA for the CDR3 is TGTGCCATCAGTGAGGCCAACAGGGGGGACTTGGAGCAGTACTTC. Translating it yields CAISEANRGDLEQYF.

This clone has just one count. The chain recombines TRBV9 with TRBJ2-7, with 7 bases aligning to TRBD2. There are 15 residues in the CDR3. The trim removed 0 bases at V and 6 bases at J, leaving 9 bases unmatched. Germline V gives CDR1 SGDLS, CDR2 YYNGEE. The CDR3 is CASSVGTGTTGEQYF. In DNA, the CDR3 is TGTGCCAGCAGCGTAGGGACCGGGACTACTGGCGAGCAGTACTTC. Filled out from reference TRBV9 and TRBJ2-7, the complete variable domain reads DSGVTQTPKHLITATGQRVTLRCSPRSGDLSVYWYQQSLDQGLQFLIQYYNGEERAKGNILERFSAQQFPDLHSELNLSSLELGDSALYFCASSVGTGTTGEQYFGPGTRLTVT.

The V call is TRBV6-5, the J call TRBJ2-2, with 8 bases aligning to TRBD1. Trimming at V came to 6 bases and at J to 5 bases, leaving 8 bases not matched to a gene. The CDR3 is 15 amino acids. Germline-derived CDR1 and CDR2 are MNHEY and SVGAGI. CDR3 region: CASRDAGGRTGELFF. DNA of the CDR3: TGTGCCAGCAGGGACGCAGGGGGCCGGACCGGGGAGCTGTTTTTT.

This sequence joins TRBV5-1 and TRBJ2-1; the match to TRBD2 covers 8 bases. The length of the CDR3 is 15 residues. Germline V gene lookup returns CDR1 SGHRS and CDR2 YFSETQ. With 4 bases clipped from V and 0 bases from J, the junction kept 3 bases outside the gene matches. The CDR3 DNA sequence: TGCGCCAGCAGCCGTAGCGGGAACTCCTACAATGAGCAGTTCTTC. Its protein is CASSRSGNSYNEQFF.

CDR3 protein: CASNRGRGGANVLTF. The CDR3 DNA is TGTGCCAGTAATAGGGGGCGCGGTGGGGCCAACGTCCTGACTTTC. The chain is built from TRBV19 and TRBJ2-6; 7 nucleotides match TRBD1. This CDR3 is built from 15 residues. J gave up 3 bases and V 7 bases, and 6 bases lay outside the gene matches. Germline V lookup: CDR1 LNHDA, CDR2 SQIVND (reference sequence). Full variable domain (outside the CDR3, taken from reference TRBV19 and TRBJ2-6): DGGITQSPKYLFRKEGQNVTLSCEQNLNHDAMYWYRQDPGQGLRLIYYSQIVNDFQKGDIAEGYSVSREKKESFPLTVTSAQKNPTAFYLCASNRGRGGANVLTFGAGSRLTVL.

V gene TRBV5-1 combines with J gene TRBJ1-5, with a tentative D call TRBD1 (5 bases). Trimming removed 4 bases from V and 2 bases from J, with 10 bases in between. This CDR3 is 14 amino acids long. Germline V lookup: CDR1 SGHRS, CDR2 YFSETQ. CDR3 residues: CASSPGSGNQPQHF. DNA for the CDR3: TGCGCCAGCAGCCCAGGGTCTGGCAATCAGCCCCAGCATTTT. Looking up the rest from reference TRBV5-1 and TRBJ1-5 gives the full variable domain: KAGVTQTPRYLIKTRGQQVTLSCSPISGHRSVSWYQQTPGQGLQFLFEYFSETQRNKGNFPGRFSGRQFSNSRSEMNVSTLELGDSALYLCASSPGSGNQPQHFGDGTRLSIL.

This clone was recorded only once. V usage is TRBV5-6 and J usage is TRBJ1-1; D not certain. This CDR3 has 16 residues. Germline V gene sequence: CDR1 SGHDT, CDR2 YYEEEE. V was shortened by 5 bases and J by 5 bases, with 22 bases between the two germline ends. For the CDR3, the DNA is TGTGCCAGCAGTACGAAGGACGGACTTAGACGGACTGAAGCTTTCTTT. Its protein is CASSTKDGLRRTEAFF. The full variable domain, its missing parts supplied by reference TRBV5-6 and TRBJ1-1, is DAGVTQSPTHLIKTRGQQVTLRCSPKSGHDTVSWYQQALGQGPQFIFQYYEEEERQRGNFPDRFSGHQFPNYSSELNVNALLLGDSALYLCASSTKDGLRRTEAFFGQGTRLTVV.

The CDR3 sequence: CATEGASGMSSYEQYF. The CDR3 nucleotides are TGTGCCACCGAGGGGGCTAGCGGGATGTCCTCCTACGAGCAGTACTTC. The V and J genes are TRBV28 and TRBJ2-7; 9 bases are shared with TRBD2. The length of the CDR3 is 16 residues. Looked up from germline, CDR1 is MDHEN and CDR2 is SYDVKM. V gave up 10 bases and J gave up 0 bases; unmatched junction bases: 13.

The rearrangement joins TRBV5-6 to TRBJ2-5; D gene uncertain. The CDR3 sequence is 14 residues long. Trimming removed 0 bases from V and 4 bases from J, with 10 bases in between. Germline loops: CDR1 SGHDT, CDR2 YYEEEE. This chain's CDR3 is CASSLDIIAETQYF. CDR3 in DNA: TGTGCCAGCAGCTTGGACATAATAGCAGAGACCCAGTACTTC.

The chain couples TRBV9 to TRBJ2-7; 8 bases align to TRBD2. The V and J ends lost 2 bases and 0 bases, in that order; junction bases with no gene match: 4. Germline V gene data show CDR1 as SGDLS and CDR2 as YYNGEE. There are 15 residues in the CDR3. The CDR3 DNA reads as TGTGCCAGCAGCGTGGCGGGGGGCCTCTCCTACGAGCAGTACTTC. The encoded protein is CASSVAGGLSYEQYF.

The chain links TRBV11-2 to TRBJ1-4; a weak D match, TRBD1 (6 bases). Germline CDR1 and CDR2: SGHAT and FQNNGV. CDR3 length equals 13 residues. V gave up 4 bases and J gave up 8 bases, with 11 bases separating them. CDR3 region: CASSSRGREKLFF. The CDR3 DNA follows: TGTGCCAGCAGCTCCAGGGGTCGGGAAAAACTGTTTTTT.